This T cell receptor beta chain came from a study of technical replicates of blood from several donors. This clone has just a few counts. With 0 bases removed from V and 4 bases from J, the gap between germline ends came to 7 bases. The CDR3 contains 13 residues. Germline V lookup: CDR1 SGHRS, CDR2 YFSETQ. The protocol was immunoSEQ multiplex PCR, while the TCRdb copy is restricted to in-frame clones and leaves out a portion. The table lists more than 65,000 clones, over 70% of them singletons. Sequenced material: PBMCs. The sequence came from a human donor in good health. Some clones in this sample may be carry-over from other donors' samples. The V gene is TRBV5-1, the J gene TRBJ1-1, with D possibly matching TRBD1 (5 bases). CDR3 coding DNA: TGCGCCAGCAGCTTGGCAGGGCCCACTGAAGCTTTCTTT. This sequence encodes CASSLAGPTEAFF. Looking up the rest from reference TRBV5-1 and TRBJ1-1 gives the full variable domain: KAGVTQTPRYLIKTRGQQVTLSCSPISGHRSVSWYQQTPGQGLQFLFEYFSETQRNKGNFPGRFSGRQFSNSRSEMNVSTLELGDSALYLCASSLAGPTEAFFGQGTRLTVV.